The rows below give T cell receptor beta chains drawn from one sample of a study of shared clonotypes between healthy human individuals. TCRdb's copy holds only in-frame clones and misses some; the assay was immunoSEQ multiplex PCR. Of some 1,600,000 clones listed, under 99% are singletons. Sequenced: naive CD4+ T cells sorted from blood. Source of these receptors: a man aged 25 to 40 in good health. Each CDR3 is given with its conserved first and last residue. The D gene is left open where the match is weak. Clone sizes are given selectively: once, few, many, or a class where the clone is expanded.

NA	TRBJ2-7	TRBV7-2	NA	CASSPAGSEQYF	TGTGCCAGCAGCCCAGCTGGGAGCGAGCAGTACTTC
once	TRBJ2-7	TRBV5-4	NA	CASSSPLATYDEQYF	TGTGCCAGCAGCTCCCCTCTAGCGACTTACGATGAGCAGTACTTC
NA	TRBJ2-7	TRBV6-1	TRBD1	CASSVALGTGAGRGYEQYF	TGTGCCAGCAGTGTAGCCCTAGGGACAGGGGCCGGGCGTGGCTACGAGCAGTACTTC
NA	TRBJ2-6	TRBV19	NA	CASTHPIRAGANVLTF	TGTGCCAGTACCCACCCCATTAGGGCAGGGGCCAACGTCCTGACTTTC
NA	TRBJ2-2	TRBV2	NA	CVSMGPGGTGELFF	TGTGTCTCAATGGGCCCCGGGGGTACCGGGGAGCTGTTTTTT
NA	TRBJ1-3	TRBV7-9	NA	CASSLGHSGNTIYF	TGTGCCAGCAGCTTAGGGCACTCTGGAAACACCATATATTTT
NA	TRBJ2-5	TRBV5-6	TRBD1	CASSLSLAGGETQYF	TGTGCCAGCAGCTTGAGCTTGGCAGGGGGAGAGACCCAGTACTTC
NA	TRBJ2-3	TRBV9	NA	CASSVGGARTDTQYF	TGTGCCAGCAGCGTAGGGGGGGCTCGTACAGATACGCAGTATTTT
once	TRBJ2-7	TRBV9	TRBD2	CASSAAGTADYEQYF	TGTGCCAGCAGCGCAGCGGGAACGGCAGACTACGAGCAGTACTTC
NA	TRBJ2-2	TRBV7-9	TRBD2	CASSRGLAGGSGELFF	TGTGCCAGCAGCCGGGGACTAGCGGGAGGTTCCGGGGAGCTGTTTTTT
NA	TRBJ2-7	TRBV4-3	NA	CASSLRTQSSYEQYF	TGCGCCAGCAGCCTCAGGACCCAAAGCTCCTACGAGCAGTACTTC
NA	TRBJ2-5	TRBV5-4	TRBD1	CASSRDRGQETQYF	TGTGCCAGCAGCCGAGACAGGGGCCAAGAGACCCAGTACTTC
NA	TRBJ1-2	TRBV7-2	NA	CASSLGAYGYTF	TGTGCCAGCAGCTTAGGAGCCTATGGCTACACCTTC
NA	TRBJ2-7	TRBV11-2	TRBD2	CASSPQRERTYEQYF	TGTGCCAGCAGCCCACAGCGGGAGAGGACCTACGAGCAGTACTTC